The 9 T cell receptor beta chains in this list originate from one sample, sequenced in a study of cytomegalovirus exposure and HLA in healthy donors. The PCR employed 60 Vbeta primers together with 13 Jbeta primers. The assay was immunoSEQ multiplex PCR, and TCRdb's table has in-frame clones only and misses some. The data hold about 140,000 clones, with 80% to 90% observed a single time. Sequenced: PBMCs. The receptors come from a woman aged 35 to 49 in good health and CMV-seropositive.

This clone was observed a single time. In DNA form, the CDR3 reads TGTGCCAGCAGTGTTGGGGGGCTTGGCGGGAGCTCCTACAATGAGCAGTTCTTC. Its translation is CASSVGGLGGSSYNEQFF. V gene TRBV6-1 combines with J gene TRBJ2-1; D possibly corresponds to TRBD2 (7 bases). CDR1 and CDR2 (germline): MNHNS, SASEGT. This CDR3 has 18 amino acids. The V and J ends lost 4 bases and 0 bases respectively, with 19 bases between them.

The V gene is TRBV9, the J gene TRBJ2-7, with TRBD1 identical over 7 bases. Germline-derived CDR1 and CDR2 are SGDLS and YYNGEE. The CDR3 consists of 15 residues. V was clipped by 0 bases and J by 3 bases; unmatched bases: 6. For the CDR3, the DNA is TGTGCCAGCAGCGTAGCGGGGACAGACAACTACGAGCAGTACTTC. Its translation is CASSVAGTDNYEQYF.

The J gene is TRBJ2-7, the V gene TRBV7-9; D is perhaps TRBD2 (5 bases). The V gene lost 2 bases and the J gene lost 2 bases, with 10 bases spanning the gap. Per the germline V gene, CDR1 is SEHNR and CDR2 is FQNEAQ (reference sequence). The length of the CDR3 is 14 residues. The CDR3 nucleotides read TGTGCCAGCAGCTTAAGCGAACTAGCCTACGAGCAGTACTTC. Translating it yields CASSLSELAYEQYF.

V gene TRBV2 combines with J gene TRBJ1-5; TRBD1 is a possible D gene (6 bases). Trimming cost V 6 bases and J 4 bases, with 16 bases left between them. The CDR3 loop spans 15 amino acids. Germline CDR1 SNHLY, CDR2 FYNNEI. The CDR3 nucleotides are TGTGCCAGCAGGTTGACAGGAGACGGAAATCAGCCCCAGCATTTT. The encoded protein is CASRLTGDGNQPQHF.

The V and J genes are TRBV4-3 and TRBJ2-6; D gene ambiguous. Germline values: CDR1 LGHNA, CDR2 YSLEER. V gave up 3 bases and J gave up 1 base, with 7 bases separating them. The CDR3 runs to 15 residues. As DNA, the CDR3 is TGCGCCAGCAGCCAGGGCCCTTCTGGGGCCAACGTCCTGACTTTC. The encoded protein is CASSQGPSGANVLTF.

This chain joins TRBV14 and TRBJ2-7; 10 nucleotides match TRBD2. Germline CDR1 reads SGHDN; CDR2 reads FVKESK. CDR3 size: 15 residues. V dropped 4 bases and J dropped 4; count of bases not matched to a gene: 7. DNA of the CDR3: TGTGCCAGCAGCCTCGTAGCGGGAGGTCGGTACGAGCAGTACTTC. Its translation is CASSLVAGGRYEQYF.

The rearrangement links TRBV27 to TRBJ2-5, with D perhaps TRBD1 (6 bases). V was clipped by 2 bases and J by 4 bases, with 11 bases between them. The CDR3 runs 14 residues. The germline V gene has CDR1 MNHEY and CDR2 SMNVEV (reference sequence). The CDR3 DNA sequence: TGTGCCAGCAGTTTAGGCCTCAGGGGAGAGACCCAGTACTTC. This translates into CASSLGLRGETQYF.

The rearrangement joins TRBV27 to TRBJ2-3; D might be TRBD2 (5 bases). The CDR3 extends over 13 amino acids. Per the germline V gene, CDR1 is MNHEY and CDR2 is SMNVEV (reference sequence). Trimming cost V 6 bases and J 3 bases, with 10 bases left between them. The chain's CDR3 is CASRSRGTDTQYF. The CDR3 coding sequence is TGTGCCAGCAGGTCCCGCGGGACAGATACGCAGTATTTT.

V usage is TRBV5-5 and J usage is TRBJ1-1; D unclear. The V end was cut by 0 bases, the J end by 0 bases, with 12 bases between. There are 16 residues in the CDR3. Germline V gene sequence: CDR1 SGHKS, CDR2 YYEKEE (reference sequence). Written as DNA, the CDR3 is TGTGCCAGCAGCTTGGATCTGCAGGCTCTGAACACTGAAGCTTTCTTT. Protein sequence: CASSLDLQALNTEAFF.